The clone carrying this TCR beta chain was picked up a small number of times. Expressed TCRB transcripts were sequenced after all isolated RNA was converted to cDNA. The table came from immunoSEQ multiplex PCR; TCRdb's copy has only in-frame clones and leaves some out. The sample contains under 950,000 clones, 15% to 20% of which appear only once. The germline gives CDR1 MDHEN, CDR2 SYDVKM. There are 17 residues in the CDR3. The V segment lost 2 bases and the J segment 3 bases; nucleotides outside the gene matches: 6. This specimen belongs to a study of beta chain features in type 1 diabetes. About the research overall: Similarity in age, gender and cell yields was seen between patients and healthy donors.

The gene calls are TRBV28 and TRBJ2-5; 13 nucleotides match TRBD2. Material: naive CD4+ T cells from blood. This clonotype originated in a woman younger than 35 in good health. The CDR3 here is CASSLRTSGRNEETQYF. CDR3 in DNA: TGTGCCAGCAGTTTAAGGACTAGCGGGAGAAACGAAGAGACCCAGTACTTC. Looking up the rest from reference TRBV28 and TRBJ2-5 gives the full variable domain: DVKVTQSSRYLVKRTGEKVFLECVQDMDHENMFWYRQDPGLGLRLIYFSYDVKMKEKGDIPEGYSVSREKKERFSLILESASTNQTSMYLCASSLRTSGRNEETQYFGPGTRLLVL.